The 30 T cell receptor beta chains below were found in one sample sequenced in a study of shared clonotypes between healthy human individuals. Measured with immunoSEQ multiplex PCR; TCRdb has only the in-frame clones, and not every one. The sample contains over a million clones, under 99% of which appear only once. Specimen: naive CD4+ T cells sorted from blood. Subset indicated: CD45RA+ positively selected. These receptors were collected from a man aged 30 to 45 in good health.

CDR3 region: CASSLGAGSLFEQYF. The CDR3, as DNA: TGTGCCAGCTCACTGGGAGCGGGATCATTATTCGAGCAGTACTTC. The chain recombines TRBV18 with TRBJ2-7, with TRBD2 identical over 7 bases. V trimming: 4 bases; J trimming: 6 bases; junction bases outside the gene matches: 12. The CDR3 runs to 15 residues. CDR1 is KGHSH and CDR2 is LQKENI in the germline V gene.

This clone appeared a few times. This same CDR3 is encoded by further DNA sequences in the sample. The gene calls are TRBV9 and TRBJ2-7, with 8 bases fitting TRBD2. The germline gives CDR1 SGDLS, CDR2 YYNGEE. With V trimmed by 0 bases and J by 6 bases, 2 bases remained unmatched. The CDR3 totals 13 residues. CDR3 DNA: TGTGCCAGCAGCGTAGATCTAGCGGGCGAGCAGTACTTC. It translates to CASSVDLAGEQYF.

This clone was detected once. The rearrangement joins TRBV5-1 to TRBJ2-3; D unclear. Germline loops: CDR1 SGHRS, CDR2 YFSETQ. This CDR3 spans 15 amino acids. The V end lost 3 bases, the J end lost 6 bases, and 17 bases lay between the germline ends. The CDR3 loop reads CASSSPSGVQDTQYF. The CDR3 DNA reads TGCGCCAGCAGCTCTCCCTCAGGCGTGCAGGATACGCAGTATTTT.

The genes are TRBV30 and TRBJ1-1; TRBD1 aligns across 10 bases. J lost 11 bases, V lost 5 bases, and 8 bases had no gene match. The CDR3 length is 12 residues. Germline assignment: CDR1 GTSNPN and CDR2 SVGIG (reference sequence). The DNA of the CDR3 is TGTGCCTGGGCAGACAGGGGGCCGAGGGCTTTCTTT. This sequence encodes CAWADRGPRAFF.

The rearrangement uses TRBV18 and TRBJ2-1, with 7 bases aligning to TRBD2. This CDR3 is built from 16 residues. Germline V gene sequence: CDR1 KGHSH, CDR2 LQKENI. The V gene end was trimmed by 0 bases and the J gene end by 4 bases; junction bases not matched to a gene: 6. Here the CDR3 reads CASSPPAAGVYNEQFF. CDR3 coding DNA: TGTGCCAGCTCACCACCCGCGGCGGGAGTGTACAATGAGCAGTTCTTC.

V and J are TRBV5-6 and TRBJ1-2, with 7 bases matching TRBD1. The V and J ends lost 4 bases and 4 bases, in that order; junction bases with no gene match: 10. This CDR3 is built from 15 residues. CDR1 and CDR2 (germline): SGHDT, YYEEEE. In DNA form, the CDR3 reads TGTGCCAGCAGCCAACCGGGACAGATTGGCTATGGCTACACCTTC. It translates to CASSQPGQIGYGYTF.

The sample holds a few counts of this clone. This chain uses TRBV6-1 with TRBJ1-1; 8 nucleotides agree with TRBD1. The V gene end was trimmed by 5 bases and the J gene end by 4 bases; junction bases not matched to a gene: 6. Germline V gives CDR1 MNHNS, CDR2 SASEGT. The CDR3 consists of 14 residues. In DNA form, the CDR3 reads TGTGCCAGCAGTTCCCGGACAGGGCCCACTGAAGCTTTCTTT. It yields the protein CASSSRTGPTEAFF.

This chain uses TRBV5-6 with TRBJ2-1, with D perhaps assigned TRBD1 or TRBD2 (5 bases each). Germline values: CDR1 SGHDT, CDR2 YYEEEE. V dropped 0 bases and J dropped 5 bases, with 12 bases sitting between them. The CDR3 is made up of 15 amino acids. The CDR3 sequence is CASSLVGVLNNEQFF. CDR3 nucleotide sequence: TGTGCCAGCAGCTTGGTGGGGGTTCTTAACAATGAGCAGTTCTTC.

Written as DNA, the CDR3 is TGTGCCAGCAGTTTGCTCGGACTAGCGGGAACCACAGATACGCAGTATTTT. Translating gives CASSLLGLAGTTDTQYF. The V gene is TRBV27, the J gene TRBJ2-3; 12 bases align to TRBD2. Per the germline V gene, CDR1 is MNHEY and CDR2 is SMNVEV (reference sequence). The CDR3 runs to 17 residues. V was clipped by 3 bases and J by 2 bases; unmatched bases: 6.

For this clone: Other DNA sequences in the sample encode the same CDR3. The CDR3 sequence: CASSSGGETQYF. CDR3 DNA sequence: TGTGCCAGCAGTTCGGGGGGAGAGACCCAGTACTTC. The gene calls are TRBV6-6 and TRBJ2-5; 7 nucleotides match TRBD2. The CDR3 has 12 residues. V trimming: 4 bases; J trimming: 4 bases; junction bases outside the gene matches: 0. CDR1 is MNHNY and CDR2 is SVGAGI in the germline V gene (reference sequence).

The chain is built from TRBV29-1 and TRBJ2-7; 11 positions agree with TRBD2. The germline V gene has CDR1 SQVTM and CDR2 ANQGSEA. V trimming: 4 bases; J trimming: 5 bases; junction bases outside the gene matches: 10. The CDR3 runs 15 residues. The CDR3 sequence: CSVGFGTSGKDEQYF. The DNA of the CDR3 is TGCAGCGTTGGCTTCGGGACTAGCGGAAAAGACGAGCAGTACTTC.

This sequence joins TRBV7-2 and TRBJ2-6, with TRBD1 identical over 8 bases. Trimming cost V 4 bases and J 1 base; bases outside gene matches: 3. CDR3 length: 16 residues. From germline, CDR1 is SGHTA and CDR2 FQGNSA. CDR3: CASSSRTGSGANVLTF. CDR3 sequence (DNA): TGTGCCAGCAGCTCGAGGACAGGGTCTGGGGCCAACGTCCTGACTTTC.

The CDR3 nucleotides are TGTGCCAGTACAAGGGAGGGGGCCAGGGATACGCAGTATTTT. It encodes CASTREGARDTQYF. The rearrangement links TRBV6-5 to TRBJ2-3, with D perhaps matching TRBD1 or TRBD2 (7 bases each). This CDR3 has 14 residues. The germline V gene encodes CDR1 MNHEY and CDR2 SVGAGI. The V and J ends lost 9 bases and 6 bases respectively, with 19 bases between them.

The chain couples TRBV7-2 to TRBJ2-1; 9 nucleotides align to TRBD2. The CDR3 is 14 residues long. The germline CDR1 and CDR2 sequences are SGHTA and FQGNSA. J was trimmed by 6 bases and V by 5 bases; bases with no gene match: 5. The CDR3 region has the DNA TGTGCCAGCAGCGCGACTAGCGGAACCAATGAGCAGTTCTTC. It is translated as CASSATSGTNEQFF.

This clone was found once. The chain recombines TRBV10-1 with TRBJ2-1, with TRBD2 identical over 16 bases. CDR3 length equals 17 residues. The trim removed 3 bases at V and 8 bases at J, leaving 7 bases unmatched. Germline assignment: CDR1 WNHNN and CDR2 SYGVQD (reference sequence). This CDR3 is CASSDFAGTSGGDEQFF. The CDR3 nucleotides read TGCGCCAGCAGTGACTTCGCCGGGACTAGCGGGGGGGATGAGCAGTTCTTC.

This clone was counted once. V and J are TRBV18 and TRBJ2-3, with TRBD2 matching 13 bases. The CDR3 runs 19 residues. Germline CDR1 is KGHSH and CDR2 is LQKENI. V dropped 4 bases and J dropped 3; count of bases not matched to a gene: 13. The CDR3 coding sequence is TGTGCCAGCTCACGTACCGTCAGTGGGACTAGCGGGATGACAGATACGCAGTATTTT. This sequence encodes CASSRTVSGTSGMTDTQYF. The complete variable domain, with remaining parts taken from reference TRBV18 and TRBJ2-3, reads NAGVMQNPRHLVRRRGQEARLRCSPMKGHSHVYWYRQLPEEGLKFMVYLQKENIIDESGMPKERFSAEFPKEGPSILRIQQVVRGDSAAYFCASSRTVSGTSGMTDTQYFGPGTRLTVL.

Of note for this clone: Other DNA sequences in the sample encode the same CDR3. V usage is TRBV28 and J usage is TRBJ1-5; D is unclear. The germline CDR1 and CDR2 sequences are MDHEN and SYDVKM. The CDR3 is 11 residues long. Deletions cut 2 bases from V and 7 bases from J, with 3 bases between. As DNA, the CDR3 is TGTGCCAGCAGTTTAGACCAGCCCCAGCATTTT. Translating gives CASSLDQPQHF.

This clone has only one observation. The chain links TRBV28 to TRBJ1-3; D gene uncertain. The CDR3 loop spans 12 amino acids. Trimming took 7 bases from V and 0 from J, leaving 4 bases between them. Germline loops: CDR1 MDHEN, CDR2 SYDVKM. CDR3 sequence: CASTSSGNTIYF. CDR3 bases: TGTGCCAGCACCAGCTCTGGAAACACCATATATTTT.

The chain combines TRBV5-1 with TRBJ2-3; D might be TRBD1 or TRBD2, each matching 6 bases. CDR1 is SGHRS and CDR2 is YFSETQ in the germline V gene. This CDR3 has 15 amino acids. V lost 4 bases, J lost 3 bases, and 15 bases lay in between. The CDR3, as DNA: TGCGCCAGCAGCCCGCCGGAGGGGGTTACAGATACGCAGTATTTT. Translation gives CASSPPEGVTDTQYF.

The V and J genes are TRBV28 and TRBJ2-1, with D perhaps matching TRBD2 (6 bases). Germline V gene data show CDR1 as MDHEN and CDR2 as SYDVKM. The CDR3 totals 15 residues. V lost 5 bases to trimming and J lost 6 bases, with 17 bases between them. CDR3 protein: CASSHLKGGTNEQFF. The CDR3, as DNA: TGTGCCAGCAGTCACCTCAAAGGAGGGACCAATGAGCAGTTCTTC.

This chain uses TRBV6-4 with TRBJ2-1; D uncertain. V was shortened by 10 bases and J by 0 bases, with 13 bases between the two germline ends. The CDR3 sequence is 14 residues long. Germline CDR1 reads MRHNA; CDR2 reads SNTAGT. CDR3 nucleotide sequence: TGTGCCACCAGGAGAGGTAGCTCCTACAATGAGCAGTTCTTC. As protein: CATRRGSSYNEQFF.

The chain employs TRBV15 and TRBJ2-7; D perhaps matches TRBD1 (5 bases). Germline V gene sequence: CDR1 LNHNV, CDR2 YYDKDF (reference sequence). The V gene lost 5 bases and the J gene lost 0 bases, with 14 bases spanning the gap. The CDR3 extends over 15 amino acids. The CDR3 region has the DNA TGTGCCACCAGCCCTGGCACAGGACCCTCCTACGAGCAGTACTTC. Encoded protein: CATSPGTGPSYEQYF. Combining the CDR3 with reference TRBV15 and TRBJ2-7 gives the whole variable domain DAMVIQNPRYQVTQFGKPVTLSCSQTLNHNVMYWYQQKSSQAPKLLFHYYDKDFNNEADTPDNFQSRRPNTSFCFLDIRSPGLGDTAMYLCATSPGTGPSYEQYFGPGTRLTVT.

Only one count was recorded for this clone. The rearrangement uses TRBV7-8 and TRBJ2-7; D possibly corresponds to TRBD2 (6 bases). The CDR3 is 15 residues long. The V gene lost 1 base and the J gene lost 3 bases, with 13 bases spanning the gap. Per the germline V gene, CDR1 is SGHVS and CDR2 is FQNEAQ. The DNA for the CDR3 is TGTGCCAGCAGCTTAGATCGCGGGAACGGCTACGAGCAGTACTTC. This codes for CASSLDRGNGYEQYF.

CDR3 sequence: CASSVSGTSGRATDTQYF. CDR3 sequence (DNA): TGTGCCAGCAGCGTATCCGGGACTAGCGGGAGAGCCACAGATACGCAGTATTTT. The chain joins TRBV9 to TRBJ2-3; 14 nucleotides agree with TRBD2. Per the germline V gene, CDR1 is SGDLS and CDR2 is YYNGEE. The CDR3 has 18 amino acids. The J segment lost 2 bases and the V segment lost 1 base, leaving 6 bases of the junction unmatched.

The chain couples TRBV13 to TRBJ2-7, with 12 positions matching TRBD2. The CDR3 length is 15 residues. With 3 bases clipped from V and 5 bases from J, the junction kept 5 bases outside the gene matches. The V gene's germline CDR1 is PRHDT and CDR2 FYEKMQ (reference sequence). The CDR3 protein is CASSLVLAGGHEQYF. The DNA for the CDR3 is TGTGCCAGCAGCTTGGTTCTAGCGGGAGGGCACGAGCAGTACTTC.

The chain couples TRBV18 to TRBJ1-1; TRBD1 aligns across 7 bases. The ends lost 6 bases at V and 6 bases at J; junction bases unmatched: 10. The CDR3 length is 14 residues. Germline assignment: CDR1 KGHSH and CDR2 LQKENI. The CDR3 sequence: CASSARQGEAEAFF. The DNA of the CDR3 is TGTGCCAGCTCGGCAAGACAGGGCGAGGCTGAAGCTTTCTTT.

The chain links TRBV29-1 to TRBJ2-1; D is ambiguous. V lost 3 bases, J lost 15 bases, and 9 bases lay in between. Germline-derived CDR1 and CDR2 are SQVTM and ANQGSEA. This CDR3 has 9 residues. CDR3 coding DNA: TGCAGCGTTGAGGTTTCCCCGTTCTTC. It specifies CSVEVSPFF.

Of note for this clone: Other DNA sequences in the sample encode the same CDR3. The V and J genes are TRBV14 and TRBJ2-7; weak D call: TRBD1 (6 bases). The germline CDR1 and CDR2 sequences are SGHDN and FVKESK. This CDR3 region has 12 residues. V was cut by 8 bases and J by 3 bases, with 11 bases left in between. The CDR3 protein is CASSPQGYEQYF. The CDR3 DNA reads TGTGCCAGCTCGCCACAGGGCTACGAGCAGTACTTC.

The count of this clone is one. Written as DNA, the CDR3 is TGCAGCGTTGAAGTCGCAGGGGCATTCCACGAGCAGTACTTC. Its protein is CSVEVAGAFHEQYF. V is TRBV29-1 and J is TRBJ2-7; D may be TRBD1 (6 bases). The germline gives CDR1 SQVTM, CDR2 ANQGSEA. Trimming cost V 1 base and J 5 bases, with 15 bases left between them. There are 14 residues in the CDR3.

As to this clone: Other DNA sequences in the sample encode the same CDR3. The V gene is TRBV7-6, the J gene TRBJ2-3, with 7 positions matching TRBD2. The CDR3 is 16 residues long. V shed 1 base, J shed 3 bases, and the junction held 7 bases outside the gene matches. In germline, CDR1 is SGHVS, CDR2 FNYEAQ. The CDR3 loop is CASSLGGGSSTDTQYF. DNA for the CDR3: TGTGCCAGCAGCTTAGGAGGCGGGAGTAGTACAGATACGCAGTATTTT.